The 21 T cell receptor beta chains listed next were all sequenced from one sample in a study of blood T cell repertoires in COVID-19. Measured with immunoSEQ multiplex PCR; TCRdb has only the in-frame clones, and not every one. The sample comprises around 280,000 clones, around 90% of which are singletons, and 2% to 2.5% rests with the top ten. The sequencing sample was made of peripheral blood. The receptors shown here come from a woman aged 45-60 years who had recovered from COVID-19.

This chain connects TRBV19 to TRBJ1-6; D is ambiguous. Germline CDR1 and CDR2: LNHDA and SQIVND (reference sequence). This CDR3 contains 13 residues. Deletions cut 6 bases from V and 5 bases from J, with 8 bases between. CDR3 sequence reads: CASRARHNSPLHF. CDR3 in DNA: TGTGCCAGTAGGGCCAGGCATAATTCACCCCTCCACTTT.

The CDR3 region has the DNA TGTGCCAGTAGTTTTATCGACAGGCGACAGGAGACCCAGTACTTC. It is translated as CASSFIDRRQETQYF. J is TRBJ2-5 and V is TRBV19; D might be TRBD1 (6 bases). In germline, CDR1 is LNHDA, CDR2 SQIVND (reference sequence). The CDR3 consists of 15 residues. The V and J ends lost 5 bases and 5 bases respectively, with 18 bases between them.

This clone was counted only a few times. V and J are TRBV18 and TRBJ1-1; maybe TRBD1 (5 bases). The CDR3 is 12 amino acids. The V and J ends lost 4 bases and 6 bases respectively, with 9 bases between them. The germline CDR1 and CDR2 sequences are KGHSH and LQKENI. This CDR3 is CASSLQGSEAFF. CDR3 in DNA: TGTGCCAGCTCACTTCAGGGCTCTGAAGCTTTCTTT.

This clone was seen a few times. CDR3 sequence: CASSFETGNNYGYTF. The CDR3 coding sequence is TGTGCCAGCAGCTTCGAGACAGGGAATAACTATGGCTACACCTTC. V gene TRBV7-2 combines with J gene TRBJ1-2; 7 nucleotides match TRBD1. Trimming at V came to 3 bases and at J to 1 base, leaving 5 bases not matched to a gene. Germline CDR1 reads SGHTA; CDR2 reads FQGNSA. This CDR3 region has 15 residues.

The V call is TRBV7-9, the J call TRBJ2-7, with D maybe TRBD1 (5 bases). Trimming stripped 0 bases from V and 6 bases from J, with 15 bases between. CDR1 and CDR2 from the germline V gene are SEHNR and FQNEAQ (reference sequence). This CDR3 spans 15 amino acids. CDR3 sequence reads: CASSLAKAGMGEQYF. For the CDR3, the DNA is TGTGCCAGCAGCTTAGCGAAGGCAGGGATGGGCGAGCAGTACTTC.

This clone has just a few counts. The chain combines TRBV7-2 with TRBJ1-2, with D hard to call. Deletions cut 2 bases from V and 7 bases from J, with 8 bases between. CDR3 length equals 12 residues. Germline CDR1 and CDR2: SGHTA and FQGNSA. The CDR3 here is CASSLMAGGYTF. The CDR3 nucleotides read TGTGCCAGCAGCTTAATGGCTGGTGGCTACACCTTC.

The chain combines TRBV7-2 with TRBJ1-1, with 7 bases lining up with TRBD1. The CDR3 extends over 12 amino acids. From germline, CDR1 is SGHTA and CDR2 FQGNSA. V shed 5 bases, J shed 10 bases, and the junction held 7 bases outside the gene matches. The CDR3 loop is CASSRDRVAAFF. The CDR3 DNA is TGTGCCAGCAGCCGAGACAGGGTCGCAGCTTTCTTT.

The chain recombines TRBV30 with TRBJ1-1, with 11 nucleotides matching TRBD1. The CDR3 is 13 amino acids. Losses at the gene ends were 5 bases for V and 7 bases for J; bases not matched to a gene: 6. Germline V gene data show CDR1 as GTSNPN and CDR2 as SVGIG (reference sequence). CDR3 nucleotides: TGTGCCTGGGGAGGACAGGGGGCCGGTGAAGCTTTCTTT. Protein sequence: CAWGGQGAGEAFF.

The V gene is TRBV30, the J gene TRBJ1-2; D unresolved. Trimming removed 0 bases at V and 1 base at J, with 6 bases between. The CDR3 loop spans 13 amino acids. CDR1 GTSNPN and CDR2 SVGIG come from the germline V gene (reference sequence). This CDR3 is CAWSVLNNYGYTF. The DNA for the CDR3 is TGTGCCTGGAGTGTACTAAATAACTATGGCTACACCTTC.

The rearrangement uses TRBV7-9 and TRBJ2-3; perhaps TRBD1 as D (6 bases). Germline lookup yields CDR1 SEHNR and CDR2 FQNEAQ (reference sequence). This CDR3 has 16 residues. Deletions cut 2 bases from V and 0 bases from J, with 12 bases between. CDR3 DNA: TGTGCCAGCAGCTTAAGGGACATACCTAGCACAGATACGCAGTATTTT. Protein sequence: CASSLRDIPSTDTQYF.

The DNA of the CDR3 is TGTGCCAGCAGTTACCTGAGGACTAACCCCCGGAATGAGCAGTTCTTC. Translation gives CASSYLRTNPRNEQFF. The J gene is TRBJ2-1, the V gene TRBV6-5; D may be TRBD2 (6 bases). This CDR3 comprises 16 residues. The ends were cut back, 2 bases at V and 7 bases at J, with 18 bases in the middle. CDR1 is MNHEY and CDR2 is SVGAGI in the germline V gene.

This clone was observed a single time. The chain uses TRBV18 and TRBJ2-1; 9 bases align to TRBD1. Germline V CDR1 and CDR2: KGHSH, LQKENI. This CDR3 has 15 residues. The V gene end was trimmed by 6 bases and the J gene end by 3 bases; junction bases not matched to a gene: 6. CDR3 residues: CASSSGTGNYNEQFF. The DNA of the CDR3 is TGTGCCAGCTCGTCCGGGACAGGGAACTACAATGAGCAGTTCTTC.

The CDR3, as DNA: TGTGCCAGCAGCTTGGACAGGGGAAACTATGGCTACACCTTC. This gives the protein CASSLDRGNYGYTF. V gene TRBV5-5 combines with J gene TRBJ1-2; 7 bases fit TRBD1. V was pared by 0 bases and J by 2 bases, with 1 base of the junction left unmatched. Germline loops: CDR1 SGHKS, CDR2 YYEKEE (reference sequence). The CDR3 is made up of 14 amino acids.

The chain's CDR3 is CASSLDRNSGRRYEQYF. The CDR3 DNA reads as TGTGCCAGCAGCTTGGACCGCAACAGTGGTAGAAGGTACGAGCAGTACTTC. V usage is TRBV5-6 and J usage is TRBJ2-7; D gene ambiguous. Germline V lookup: CDR1 SGHDT, CDR2 YYEEEE. The CDR3 runs to 17 residues. Trimming cost V 0 bases and J 4 bases, with 20 bases left between them.

The CDR3 coding sequence is TGTGCCAGCAGTTCTCTTACGGTCCTCACAGATACGCAGTATTTT. As protein: CASSSLTVLTDTQYF. The chain links TRBV28 to TRBJ2-3; no clear D gene. The CDR3 is 15 amino acids. V dropped 4 bases and J dropped 2 bases, with 13 bases sitting between them. Germline V gene data show CDR1 as MDHEN and CDR2 as SYDVKM.

This chain joins TRBV29-1 and TRBJ1-4, with TRBD1 matching over 8 bases. CDR1 SQVTM and CDR2 ANQGSEA come from the germline V gene. Trimming at V came to 7 bases and at J to 6 bases, leaving 16 bases not matched to a gene. The CDR3 has 16 residues. The DNA of the CDR3 is TGCAGCGCCATGGCGTCTTCAGGGGGCGAGTATGAAAAACTGTTTTTT. Amino acids: CSAMASSGGEYEKLFF. The whole variable domain, remainder taken from reference TRBV29-1 and TRBJ1-4, is SAVISQKPSRDICQRGTSLTIQCQVDSQVTMMFWYRQQPGQSLTLIATANQGSEATYESGFVIDKFPISRPNLTFSTLTVSNMSPEDSSIYLCSAMASSGGEYEKLFFGSGTQLSVL.

In DNA, the CDR3 is TGTGCCAGCACCAGAAGGGGAGATACGCAGTATTTT. Protein sequence: CASTRRGDTQYF. The chain recombines TRBV7-2 with TRBJ2-3; maybe TRBD1 (5 bases). Germline CDR1 and CDR2: SGHTA and FQGNSA. V lost 7 bases, J lost 5 bases, and 10 bases lay in between. The CDR3 is 12 amino acids.

The J gene is TRBJ2-1, the V gene TRBV18; 13 bases are a match to TRBD2. The CDR3 is 19 residues long. Germline V gene sequence: CDR1 KGHSH, CDR2 LQKENI. V trimming: 3 bases; J trimming: 1 base; junction bases outside the gene matches: 9. CDR3: CASSPETSGRAWSYNEQFF. The CDR3 DNA sequence: TGTGCCAGCTCACCTGAAACTAGCGGGAGGGCCTGGTCCTACAATGAGCAGTTCTTC.

The chain is built from TRBV5-6 and TRBJ2-3; D is uncertain. This CDR3 spans 11 amino acids. Germline CDR1 and CDR2: SGHDT and YYEEEE. V gave up 2 bases and J gave up 5 bases, with 3 bases separating them. CDR3 sequence: CASSFGDTQYF. The CDR3 nucleotides are TGTGCCAGCAGCTTCGGAGATACGCAGTATTTT. Based on the CDR3 plus reference TRBV5-6 and TRBJ2-3, the full variable domain is DAGVTQSPTHLIKTRGQQVTLRCSPKSGHDTVSWYQQALGQGPQFIFQYYEEEERQRGNFPDRFSGHQFPNYSSELNVNALLLGDSALYLCASSFGDTQYFGPGTRLTVL.

This chain uses TRBV30 with TRBJ1-2, with 9 nucleotides matching TRBD1. There are 15 residues in the CDR3. The V gene's germline CDR1 is GTSNPN and CDR2 SVGIG (reference sequence). With 3 bases clipped from V and 6 bases from J, the junction kept 11 bases outside the gene matches. CDR3 coding DNA: TGTGCCTGGAGCGCATACCCAAGGACAGGGGATGGCTACACCTTC. Translated, it gives CAWSAYPRTGDGYTF.

The chain carries TRBV5-1 and TRBJ1-4; 8 positions agree with TRBD1. This CDR3 comprises 15 residues. In germline, CDR1 is SGHRS, CDR2 YFSETQ. V lost 0 bases and J lost 6; bases outside the gene matches: 4. DNA for the CDR3: TGCGCCAGCAGCTTGGGTGCAGGGGGCCATGAAAAACTGTTTTTT. Translating gives CASSLGAGGHEKLFF.